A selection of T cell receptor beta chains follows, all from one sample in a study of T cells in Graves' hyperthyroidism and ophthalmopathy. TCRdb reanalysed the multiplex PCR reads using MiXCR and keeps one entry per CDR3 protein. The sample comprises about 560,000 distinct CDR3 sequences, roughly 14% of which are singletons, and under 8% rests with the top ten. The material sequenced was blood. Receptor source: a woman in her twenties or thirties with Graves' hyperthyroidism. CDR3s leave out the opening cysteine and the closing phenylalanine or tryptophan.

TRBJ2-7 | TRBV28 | ASSIPYDTYEQY
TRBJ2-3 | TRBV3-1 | ASSQDLTRSSTDTQY
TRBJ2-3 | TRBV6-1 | ASRSTSLGTDTQY
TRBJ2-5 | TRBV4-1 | ASSRGTGAVQTQY
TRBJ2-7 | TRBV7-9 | ASSLSPGQGHEQY
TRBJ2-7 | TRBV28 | ASSLVGDGTYEQY
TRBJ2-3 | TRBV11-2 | ASSLVRGTDTQY
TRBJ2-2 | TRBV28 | ASSLTMNTGELF
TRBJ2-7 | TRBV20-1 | SARDQRDRSYEQY
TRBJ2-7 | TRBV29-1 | SVRETGERNEQY
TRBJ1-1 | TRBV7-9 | ASSLEPEGEAF
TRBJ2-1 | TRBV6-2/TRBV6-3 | ASSNGLVSYNEQF
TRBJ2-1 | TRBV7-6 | ASSLARGAPYNEQF
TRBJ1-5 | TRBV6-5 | ASSYSSETPQH
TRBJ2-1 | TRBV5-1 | PSSPGLAGGYNEQF
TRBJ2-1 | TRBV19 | ASSIGGWVDNEQF
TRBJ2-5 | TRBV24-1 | ATSLTSGTGETQY
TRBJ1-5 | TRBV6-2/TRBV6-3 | ASSYGTSNQPQH
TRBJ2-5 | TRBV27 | ASSPPGTNIQETQY
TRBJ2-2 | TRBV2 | ASRDPGTGLTGELF
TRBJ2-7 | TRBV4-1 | ASSQDVRGTGYEQY
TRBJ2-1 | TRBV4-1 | ASSQDLSGSIYEQF
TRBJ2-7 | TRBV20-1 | SATPVSYEQY
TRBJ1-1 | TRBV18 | ASSRALQETEAF
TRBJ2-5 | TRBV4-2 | ASSISGRAETQY
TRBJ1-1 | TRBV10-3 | AISDRDSNTEAF
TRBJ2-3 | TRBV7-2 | ASSLVASQKTDTQY
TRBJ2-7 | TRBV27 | ASSKTGGRRTGGYEQY
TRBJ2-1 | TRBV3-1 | ASSRTSGASDEQF
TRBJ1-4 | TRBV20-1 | SALGTGNEKLF
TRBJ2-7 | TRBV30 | AWSIGRPNEQY
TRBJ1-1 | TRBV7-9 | ASSLFDLGGEAF
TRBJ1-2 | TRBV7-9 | ASTRTVECGYT
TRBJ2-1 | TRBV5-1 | ASSTEGNNEQF
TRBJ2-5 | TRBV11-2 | ASSLELRERTETQY
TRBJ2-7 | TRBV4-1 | ASSQGSGGSYEQY